This record concerns one TCR beta chain sequence. This sample is part of a study of blood T cell repertoires in COVID-19. Study at large: The United States, Italy and Spain were the sources of the acute and convalescent COVID-19 samples. The cDNA or gDNA used as material had been derived from T cells, B-cell-depleted T cells, or PBMCs.

Per the study methods: Nucleated cell counts were estimated from reference gene primer amplification. Sequencing used immunoSEQ multiplex PCR; TCRdb keeps in-frame clones, though not all of them. D and trimming come from the DNA, and the V and J calls and clone size come from that table. The table lists about 64,000 clones, approximately 91% of them singletons. With V trimmed by 4 bases and J by 5 bases, 8 bases remained unmatched. CDR3 length equals 14 residues. Germline V gene data show CDR1 as GTSNPN and CDR2 as SVGIG (reference sequence). The sample comprised peripheral blood. This clonotype was sampled from an older man with acute or convalescent COVID-19. This chain uses TRBV30 with TRBJ1-1; 9 positions match TRBD1. The CDR3 sequence is CAWTETGGRTEAFF. Here the CDR3 DNA reads TGTGCCTGGACTGAAACAGGGGGCAGGACTGAAGCTTTCTTT.